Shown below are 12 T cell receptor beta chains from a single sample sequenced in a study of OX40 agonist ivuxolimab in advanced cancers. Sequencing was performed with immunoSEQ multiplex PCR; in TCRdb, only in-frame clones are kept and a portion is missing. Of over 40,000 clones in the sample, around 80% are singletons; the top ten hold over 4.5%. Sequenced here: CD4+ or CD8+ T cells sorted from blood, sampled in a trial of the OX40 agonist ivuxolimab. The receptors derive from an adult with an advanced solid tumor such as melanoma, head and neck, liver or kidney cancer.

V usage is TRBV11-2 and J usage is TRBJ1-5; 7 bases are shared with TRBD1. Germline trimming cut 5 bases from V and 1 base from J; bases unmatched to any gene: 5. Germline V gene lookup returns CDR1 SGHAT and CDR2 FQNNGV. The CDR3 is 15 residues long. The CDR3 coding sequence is TGTGCCAGCAGCAGAGGGGGACAGAGCAATCAGCCCCAGCATTTT. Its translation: CASSRGGQSNQPQHF. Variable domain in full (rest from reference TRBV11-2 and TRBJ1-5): EAGVAQSPRYKIIEKRQSVAFWCNPISGHATLYWYQQILGQGPKLLIQFQNNGVVDDSQLPKDRFSAERLKGVDSTLKIQPAKLEDSAVYLCASSRGGQSNQPQHFGDGTRLSIL.

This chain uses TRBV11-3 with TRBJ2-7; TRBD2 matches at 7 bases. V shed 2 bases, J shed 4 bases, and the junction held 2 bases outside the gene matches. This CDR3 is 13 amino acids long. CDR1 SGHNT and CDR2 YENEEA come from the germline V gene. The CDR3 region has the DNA TGTGCCAGCAGCTTAAGGCGGGGGTACGAGCAGTACTTC. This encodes CASSLRRGYEQYF.

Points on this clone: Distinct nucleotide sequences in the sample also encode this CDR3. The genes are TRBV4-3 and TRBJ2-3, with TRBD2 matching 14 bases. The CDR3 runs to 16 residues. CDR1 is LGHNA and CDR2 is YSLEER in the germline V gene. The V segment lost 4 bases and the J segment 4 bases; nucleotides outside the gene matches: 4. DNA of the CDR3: TGCGCCAGCAGCCCGGGACTAGCGGGAGTTTCAGATACGCAGTATTTT. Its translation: CASSPGLAGVSDTQYF.

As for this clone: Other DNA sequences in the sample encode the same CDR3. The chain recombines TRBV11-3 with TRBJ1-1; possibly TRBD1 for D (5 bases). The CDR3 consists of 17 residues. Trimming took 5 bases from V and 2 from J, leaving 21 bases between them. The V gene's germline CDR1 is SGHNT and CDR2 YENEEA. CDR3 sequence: CASSRGGVGRTNTEAFF. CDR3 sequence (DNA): TGTGCCAGCAGCCGGGGGGGAGTCGGGAGAACAAACACTGAAGCTTTCTTT.

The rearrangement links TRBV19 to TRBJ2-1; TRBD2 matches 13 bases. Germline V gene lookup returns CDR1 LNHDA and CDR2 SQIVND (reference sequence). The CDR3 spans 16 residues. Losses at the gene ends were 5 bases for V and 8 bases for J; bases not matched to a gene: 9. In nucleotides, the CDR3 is TGTGCCAGTAGTTACCTCGGACTAGCGGGAGTAGATGAGCAGTTCTTC. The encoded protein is CASSYLGLAGVDEQFF.

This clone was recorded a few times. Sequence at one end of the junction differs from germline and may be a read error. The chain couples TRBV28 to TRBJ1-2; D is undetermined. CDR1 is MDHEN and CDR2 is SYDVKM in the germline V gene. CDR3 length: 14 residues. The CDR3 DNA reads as TGTGCCAGCTGTTTAGATTTGTCTAACTATGGCTACACCTTC. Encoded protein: CASCLDLSNYGYTF.

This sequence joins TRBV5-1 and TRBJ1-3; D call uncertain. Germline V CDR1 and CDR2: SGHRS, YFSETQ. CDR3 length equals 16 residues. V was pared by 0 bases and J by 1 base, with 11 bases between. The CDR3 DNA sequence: TGCGCCAGCAGCTTGGATCCGCGGACTTCTGGAAACACCATATATTTT. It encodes CASSLDPRTSGNTIYF.

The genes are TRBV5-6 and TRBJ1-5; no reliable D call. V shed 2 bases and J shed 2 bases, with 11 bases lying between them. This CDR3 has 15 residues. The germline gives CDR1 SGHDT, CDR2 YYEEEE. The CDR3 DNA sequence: TGTGCCAGCAGCTTCGGATCCCGGCGCAATCAGCCCCAGCATTTT. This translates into CASSFGSRRNQPQHF.

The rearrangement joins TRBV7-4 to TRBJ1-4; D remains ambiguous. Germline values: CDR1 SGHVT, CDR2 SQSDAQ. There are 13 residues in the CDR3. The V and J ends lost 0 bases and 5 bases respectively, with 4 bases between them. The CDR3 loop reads CASSLAANEKLFF. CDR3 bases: TGTGCCAGCAGCTTAGCGGCGAATGAAAAACTGTTTTTT. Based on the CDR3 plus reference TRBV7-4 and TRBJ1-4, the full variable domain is GAGVSQSPRYKVAKRGRDVALRCDSISGHVTLYWYRQTLGQGSEVLTYSQSDAQRDKSGRPSGRFSAERPERSVSTLKIQRTEQGDSAVYLCASSLAANEKLFFGSGTQLSVL.

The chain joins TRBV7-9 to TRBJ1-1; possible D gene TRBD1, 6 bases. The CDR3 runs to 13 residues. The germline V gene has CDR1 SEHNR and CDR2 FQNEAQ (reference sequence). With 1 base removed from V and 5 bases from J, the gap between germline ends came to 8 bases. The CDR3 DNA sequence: TGTGCCAGCAGCTTAGAGGGGGGGACTGAAGCTTTCTTT. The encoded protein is CASSLEGGTEAFF.

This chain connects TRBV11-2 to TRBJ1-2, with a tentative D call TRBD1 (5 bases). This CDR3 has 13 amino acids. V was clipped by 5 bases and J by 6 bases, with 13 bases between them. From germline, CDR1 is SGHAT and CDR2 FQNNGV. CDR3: CASSPGQNDGYTF. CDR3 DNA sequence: TGTGCCAGCAGCCCAGGGCAGAATGATGGCTACACCTTC.

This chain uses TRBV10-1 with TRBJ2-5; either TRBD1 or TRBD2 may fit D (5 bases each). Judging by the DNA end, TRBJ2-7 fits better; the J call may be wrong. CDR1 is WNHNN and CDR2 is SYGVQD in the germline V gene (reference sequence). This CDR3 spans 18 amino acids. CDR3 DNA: TGCGCCAGCAGTGAGGGGGACGAACTCCTGACAGCCACCTACGAGCAGTACTTC. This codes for CASSEGDELLTATYEQYF.